This TCR beta chain was recovered during a study of cytomegalovirus exposure and HLA in healthy donors. With 60 Vbeta and 13 Jbeta primers, the PCR was carried out. In the source study's methods: A follow-up analysis tallied about 80 million unique TCR beta chains, roughly 11 million shared. The method was immunoSEQ multiplex PCR; TCRdb's version includes in-frame clones alone and lacks a portion of them. V and J calls and clone size are copied from that table; D and trimming were computed from the DNA. The sample lists roughly 100,000 clones, over 70% occurring once. Concerning this clone itself: Its antigen remains unknown.

The CDR3 sequence is 16 residues long. Germline assignment: CDR1 SGDLS and CDR2 YYNGEE. V was trimmed by 2 bases and J by 2 bases, leaving 16 bases between them. Study results and limitations: In most subjects, TCR beta sequences reportedly gave accurate predictions of HLA-A and HLA-B alleles.

The rearrangement uses TRBV9 and TRBJ2-5, with no clear D. The TCR sequence derives from a man aged 50-59 years in good health and CMV-seropositive. The material sequenced was PBMCs. Written as DNA, the CDR3 is TGTGCCAGCAGCGTCGGTATACAGAACGTACAAGAGACCCAGTACTTC. This encodes CASSVGIQNVQETQYF.